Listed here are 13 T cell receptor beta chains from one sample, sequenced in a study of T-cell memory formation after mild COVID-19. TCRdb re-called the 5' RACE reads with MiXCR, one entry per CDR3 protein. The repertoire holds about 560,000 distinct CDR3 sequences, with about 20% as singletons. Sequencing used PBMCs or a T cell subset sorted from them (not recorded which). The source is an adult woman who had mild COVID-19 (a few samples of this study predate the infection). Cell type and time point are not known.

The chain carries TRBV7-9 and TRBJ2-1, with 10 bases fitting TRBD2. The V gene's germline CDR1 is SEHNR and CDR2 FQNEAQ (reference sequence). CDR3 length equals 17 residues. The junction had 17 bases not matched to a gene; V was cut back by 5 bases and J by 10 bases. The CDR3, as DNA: TGTGCCAGCAGCCTTCCGACTCTGGCTAGCGGGAGAGGGGAGCAGTTCTTC. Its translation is CASSLPTLASGRGEQFF.

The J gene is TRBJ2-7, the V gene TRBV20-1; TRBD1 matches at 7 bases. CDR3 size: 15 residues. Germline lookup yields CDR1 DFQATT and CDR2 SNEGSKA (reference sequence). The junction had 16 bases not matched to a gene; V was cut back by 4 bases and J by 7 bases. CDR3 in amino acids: CSATTGTDLLEEQYF. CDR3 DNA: TGCAGTGCTACTACCGGGACAGACCTTTTGGAAGAGCAGTACTTC.

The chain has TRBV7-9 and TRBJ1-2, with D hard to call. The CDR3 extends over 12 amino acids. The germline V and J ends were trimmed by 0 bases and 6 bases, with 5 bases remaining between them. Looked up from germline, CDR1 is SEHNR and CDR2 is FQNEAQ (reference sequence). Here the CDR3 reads CASSLASDGYTF. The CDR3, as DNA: TGTGCCAGCAGCTTAGCGTCCGATGGCTACACCTTC.

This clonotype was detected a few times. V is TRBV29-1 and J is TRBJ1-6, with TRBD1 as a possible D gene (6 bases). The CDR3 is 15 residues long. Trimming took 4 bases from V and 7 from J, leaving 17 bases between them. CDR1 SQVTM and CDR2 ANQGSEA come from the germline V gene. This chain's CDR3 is CSVVVQGGSNSPLHF. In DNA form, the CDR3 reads TGCAGCGTTGTGGTACAGGGTGGTTCGAATTCACCCCTCCACTTT.

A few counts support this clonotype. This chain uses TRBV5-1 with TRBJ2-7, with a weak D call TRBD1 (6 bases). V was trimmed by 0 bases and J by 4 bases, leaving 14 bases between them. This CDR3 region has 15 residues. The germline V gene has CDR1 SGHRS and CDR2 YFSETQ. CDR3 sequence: CASSLEPGVRYEQYF. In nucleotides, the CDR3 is TGCGCCAGCAGCTTGGAACCAGGGGTAAGATACGAGCAGTACTTC.

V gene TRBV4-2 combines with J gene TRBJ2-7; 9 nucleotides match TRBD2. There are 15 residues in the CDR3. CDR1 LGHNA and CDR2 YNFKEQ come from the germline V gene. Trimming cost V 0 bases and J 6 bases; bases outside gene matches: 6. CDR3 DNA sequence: TGTGCCAGCAGCCAAGATGCGGGGGGGCCGCGCGAGCAGTACTTC. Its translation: CASSQDAGGPREQYF.

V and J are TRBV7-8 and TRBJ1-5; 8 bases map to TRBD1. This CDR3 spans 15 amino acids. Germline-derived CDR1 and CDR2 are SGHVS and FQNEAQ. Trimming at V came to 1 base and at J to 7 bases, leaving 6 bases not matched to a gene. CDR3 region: CASSLGGRGPQPQHF. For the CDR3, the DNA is TGTGCCAGCAGCTTAGGGGGCAGGGGGCCACAGCCCCAGCATTTT.

This CDR3 is CASRRTGVSTDTQYF. The CDR3 DNA reads TGTGCCAGCAGGCGGACAGGAGTCAGCACAGATACGCAGTATTTT. The genes are TRBV12-3 or TRBV12-4 and TRBJ2-3; 7 bases are a match to TRBD1. The V gene end was trimmed by 6 bases and the J gene end by 0 bases; junction bases not matched to a gene: 6. This CDR3 contains 15 residues.

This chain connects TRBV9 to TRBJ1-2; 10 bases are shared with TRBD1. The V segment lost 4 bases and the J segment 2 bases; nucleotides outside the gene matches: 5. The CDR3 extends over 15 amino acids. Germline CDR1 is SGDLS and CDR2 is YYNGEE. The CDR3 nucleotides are TGTGCCAGCAGCATGCGACAGGGGGCAAACTATGGCTACACCTTC. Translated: CASSMRQGANYGYTF. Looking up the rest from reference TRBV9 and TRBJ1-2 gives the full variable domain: DSGVTQTPKHLITATGQRVTLRCSPRSGDLSVYWYQQSLDQGLQFLIQYYNGEERAKGNILERFSAQQFPDLHSELNLSSLELGDSALYFCASSMRQGANYGYTFGSGTRLTVV.

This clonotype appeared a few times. CDR3 sequence (DNA): TGTGCCAGCAGCGGGGCCCAGCGCTACAATGAGCAGTTCTTC. It translates to CASSGAQRYNEQFF. The chain is built from TRBV7-9 and TRBJ2-1, with a tentative D call TRBD1 (5 bases). Germline V CDR1 and CDR2: SEHNR, FQNEAQ (reference sequence). This CDR3 spans 14 amino acids. The germline V and J ends were trimmed by 5 bases and 3 bases, with 11 bases remaining between them.

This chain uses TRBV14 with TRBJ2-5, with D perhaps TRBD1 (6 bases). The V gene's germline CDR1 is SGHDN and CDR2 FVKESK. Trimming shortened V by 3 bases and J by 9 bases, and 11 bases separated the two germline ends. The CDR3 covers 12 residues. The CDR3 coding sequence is TGTGCCAGCAGCCAGGCAGGGGTGTCCCAGTACTTC. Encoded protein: CASSQAGVSQYF.

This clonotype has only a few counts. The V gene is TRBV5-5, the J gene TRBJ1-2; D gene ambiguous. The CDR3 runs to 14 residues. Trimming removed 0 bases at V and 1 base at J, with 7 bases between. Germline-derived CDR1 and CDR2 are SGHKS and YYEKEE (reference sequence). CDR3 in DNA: TGTGCCAGCAGCTTGGATCAGGTTAACTATGGCTACACCTTC. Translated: CASSLDQVNYGYTF.

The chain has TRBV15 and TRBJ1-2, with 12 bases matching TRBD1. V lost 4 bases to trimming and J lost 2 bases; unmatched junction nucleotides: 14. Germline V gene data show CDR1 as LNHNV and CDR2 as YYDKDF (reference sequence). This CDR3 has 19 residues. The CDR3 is CATSNPRDPGQGANYGYTF. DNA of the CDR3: TGTGCCACCAGCAACCCAAGAGATCCGGGACAGGGGGCGAACTATGGCTACACCTTC.